The T cell receptor beta chain described here comes from a study of T cells in Graves' hyperthyroidism and ophthalmopathy. This clonotype was observed at least ten times. What was amplified from RNA transcripts were TCR beta CDR3 regions. A set of HTBI primers served as the primers for a first-round RT-PCR of the TCR CDR3. Each CDR3 protein gets one entry after TCRdb re-called the multiplex PCR reads with MiXCR. Among around 400,000 distinct CDR3 sequences listed, 15% to 18% were seen once. Together with thyroid ultrasound, orbital computed tomography, serum thyroxine and TRAb, clinical symptoms were used for diagnoses. CDR1 and CDR2 (germline): SGHAT, FQNNGV. The CDR3 consists of 11 residues. V was pared by 7 bases and J by 9 bases, with 4 bases of the junction left unmatched.

This TCR came from a woman between 18 and 29 years old with Graves' hyperthyroidism that later progressed to Graves' ophthalmopathy. The material sequenced was blood. The rearrangement links TRBV11-2 to TRBJ2-3; 7 nucleotides agree with TRBD2. The chain's CDR3 is CASTPAGTQYF. The CDR3 coding sequence is TGTGCCAGCACCCCAGCGGGAACGCAGTATTTT.